Listed here are 8 T cell receptor beta chains from one sample, sequenced in a study of blood T cell repertoires in COVID-19 (dated by TCRdb to 2018 to 2021). The receptor library was made with the immunoSEQ multiplex PCR assay. TCRdb obtained this table from immuneACCESS and retained in-frame rearrangements with V and J assigned. These tables miss some clones; where compared with another copy, unresolved V genes account for less than half of the shortfall, and the remainder is unexplained. Present in this sample are 65,000 to 95,000 clones, around 90% of which were seen just once. The top ten clonotypes cover 6% to 8.5% of the sample. The specimen was peripheral blood. These receptors all stem from a man between 65 and 85 years old with acute or convalescent COVID-19.

V and J are TRBV6-1 and TRBJ1-5, with a possible D match to TRBD1 (5 bases). The CDR3 length is 13 residues. The germline V gene encodes CDR1 MNHNS and CDR2 SASEGT. With 1 base removed from V and 7 bases from J, the gap between germline ends came to 8 bases. The CDR3 reads CASSEGDSQPQHF. The CDR3 region has the DNA TGTGCCAGCAGTGAAGGTGACAGCCAGCCCCAGCATTTT.

The rearrangement uses TRBV11-2 and TRBJ2-1, with D tentatively TRBD1 (5 bases). With 0 bases removed from V and 6 bases from J, the gap between germline ends came to 12 bases. Germline CDR1 is SGHAT and CDR2 is FQNNGV. This CDR3 is built from 15 residues. CDR3 sequence reads: CASSLDGGQGNEQFF. CDR3 nucleotides: TGTGCCAGCAGCTTAGACGGCGGCCAGGGCAATGAGCAGTTCTTC.

The V and J genes are TRBV2 and TRBJ1-1; D is perhaps TRBD1 (5 bases). The CDR3 is 14 residues long. The V and J ends lost 4 bases and 4 bases respectively, with 13 bases between them. Germline lookup yields CDR1 SNHLY and CDR2 FYNNEI. The CDR3 loop is CASSGLAGGTEAFF. The CDR3 bases are TGTGCCAGCAGTGGCTTGGCGGGGGGCACTGAAGCTTTCTTT.

V is TRBV18 and J is TRBJ1-1; D gene uncertain. Trimming took off 3 bases at V and 7 bases at J, with 12 bases between the two ends. This CDR3 contains 13 residues. CDR1 is KGHSH and CDR2 is LQKENI in the germline V gene. This CDR3 is CASSPGAPLEAFF. The CDR3 region has the DNA TGTGCCAGCTCACCGGGAGCCCCCCTTGAAGCTTTCTTT. Using reference TRBV18 and TRBJ1-1 for the parts outside the CDR3, the full variable domain is NAGVMQNPRHLVRRRGQEARLRCSPMKGHSHVYWYRQLPEEGLKFMVYLQKENIIDESGMPKERFSAEFPKEGPSILRIQQVVRGDSAAYFCASSPGAPLEAFFGQGTRLTVV.

The chain employs TRBV30 and TRBJ1-5; possible D gene TRBD1, 5 bases. The CDR3 covers 16 residues. V was pared by 2 bases and J by 7 bases, with 21 bases between. From germline, CDR1 is GTSNPN and CDR2 SVGIG (reference sequence). Written as DNA, the CDR3 is TGTGCCTGGAGTCCCTCCGGCGGGGGGTTTGACCAGCCCCAGCATTTT. Protein: CAWSPSGGGFDQPQHF.

The chain is built from TRBV5-4 and TRBJ2-7; TRBD2 agrees at 16 bases. Germline CDR1 SGHNT, CDR2 YYREEE (reference sequence). V was pared by 5 bases and J by 2 bases, with 4 bases of the junction left unmatched. This CDR3 is built from 16 residues. DNA of the CDR3: TGTGCCAGCAGTTCGGGACTAGCGGGAGGGACCTACGAGCAGTACTTC. Protein sequence: CASSSGLAGGTYEQYF.

The chain recombines TRBV28 with TRBJ1-2; the match to TRBD1 covers 8 bases. CDR3 length: 15 amino acids. V was pared by 2 bases and J by 6 bases, with 8 bases of the junction left unmatched. The germline V gene has CDR1 MDHEN and CDR2 SYDVKM. The CDR3 sequence: CASSLVGRGQDGYTF. Here the CDR3 DNA reads TGTGCCAGCAGTTTAGTTGGCAGGGGGCAGGATGGCTACACCTTC.

The gene calls are TRBV28 and TRBJ1-2; 8 bases match TRBD1. CDR3 size: 14 residues. Germline trimming cut 5 bases from V and 4 bases from J; bases unmatched to any gene: 6. The germline CDR1 and CDR2 sequences are MDHEN and SYDVKM. The CDR3 is CASSPHGQGYGYTF. The CDR3, as DNA: TGTGCCAGCAGTCCTCATGGACAGGGCTATGGCTACACCTTC.